The source of this T cell receptor beta chain is a study of blood T cell repertoires in COVID-19. Assay: immunoSEQ multiplex PCR; the TCRdb copy retains only in-frame clones and omits some. Among about 130,000 clones listed, about 79% were seen once. Trimming left V 4 bases short and J 1 base short, with 11 bases between. This CDR3 contains 15 residues. CDR1 is SNHLY and CDR2 is FYNNEI in the germline V gene. The receptor's source is a man aged 35 to 55 with active or convalescent COVID-19. The specimen sequenced was peripheral blood. The chain recombines TRBV2 with TRBJ2-1; D is unclear. CDR3 nucleotides: TGTGCCAGCAGTGTGATAATAACTTCCTACAATGAGCAGTTCTTC. Translation: CASSVIITSYNEQFF.